This TCR beta chain originates from a study of CD8 T cells in Susac syndrome. The V gene lost 5 bases and the J gene lost 3 bases, with 19 bases spanning the gap. This CDR3 has 16 residues. In germline, CDR1 is SEHNR, CDR2 FQNEAQ (reference sequence). Random hexamers served to reverse transcribe about 0.5 to 1 ug RNA. Multiplex immunoSEQ PCR targeted 54 Vbeta and 13 Jbeta TCR beta segments. TCRdb independently ran MiXCR on the immunoSEQ multiplex PCR reads; one entry per CDR3 protein. The sample records roughly 160,000 distinct CDR3 sequences, approximately 95% being singletons. Study findings and constraints: Where Susac syndrome CD4+ T cell repertoires were concerned, no clonal expansion was evident.

Turning to this clonotype: What it recognizes is unknown.

Sequenced material: CD4+ T cells from PBMCs. The TCR sequence derives from a human donor with Susac syndrome. This rearrangement joins TRBV7-9 to TRBJ1-2, with a tentative D call TRBD1 (6 bases). In DNA form, the CDR3 reads TGTGCCAGCAGCACTGGATTATCTCCAGGGGACTATGGCTACACCTTC. The encoded protein is CASSTGLSPGDYGYTF. Together with reference TRBV7-9 and TRBJ1-2, the CDR3 gives the full variable domain: DTGVSQNPRHKITKRGQNVTFRCDPISEHNRLYWYRQTLGQGPEFLTYFQNEAQLEKSRLLSDRFSAERPKGSFSTLEIQRTEQGDSAMYLCASSTGLSPGDYGYTFGSGTRLTVV.